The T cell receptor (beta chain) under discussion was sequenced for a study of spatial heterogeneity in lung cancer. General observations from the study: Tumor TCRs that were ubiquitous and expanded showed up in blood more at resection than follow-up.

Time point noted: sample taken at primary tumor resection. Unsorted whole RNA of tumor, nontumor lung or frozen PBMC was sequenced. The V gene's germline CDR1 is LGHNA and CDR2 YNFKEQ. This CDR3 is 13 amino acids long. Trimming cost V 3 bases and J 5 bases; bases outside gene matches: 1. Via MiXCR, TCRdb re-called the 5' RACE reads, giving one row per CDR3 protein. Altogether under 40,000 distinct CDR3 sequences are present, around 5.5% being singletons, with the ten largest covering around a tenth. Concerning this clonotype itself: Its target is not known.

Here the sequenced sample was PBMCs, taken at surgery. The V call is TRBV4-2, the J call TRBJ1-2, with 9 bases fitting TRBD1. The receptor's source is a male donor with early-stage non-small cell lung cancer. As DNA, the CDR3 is TGTGCCAGCAGCCAGGACAGGGGATATGGCTACACCTTC. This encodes CASSQDRGYGYTF.